The 27 T cell receptor beta chains below all came from one sample that was sequenced in a study of CD8 T cells in ankylosing spondylitis. Points from the study as a whole: Roughly eight highly homologous variants made up a TCR beta motif that seemed to typify ankylosing spondylitis blood.

TCRdb processed the 5' RACE reads anew with MiXCR; each CDR3 protein has one entry. The profile shows hundreds of thousands of distinct CDR3 sequences, about 24% of them singletons. Their recognized antigens are unknown. The specimen sequenced was blood, either unsorted or a sorted T cell fraction (not recorded which). These receptor sequences come from a male donor with ankylosing spondylitis.

The V call is TRBV25-1, the J call TRBJ2-6; TRBD1 matches 11 bases. The germline gives CDR1 MGHDK, CDR2 SYGVNS. Germline trimming cut 2 bases from V and 1 base from J; bases unmatched to any gene: 4. This CDR3 has 18 residues. The CDR3 is CASSETGTGGSGANVLTF. CDR3 DNA: TGTGCCAGCAGTGAAACCGGGACAGGGGGGTCTGGGGCCAACGTCCTGACTTTC. Full variable domain (outside the CDR3, taken from reference TRBV25-1 and TRBJ2-6): EADIYQTPRYLVIGTGKKITLECSQTMGHDKMYWYQQDPGMELHLIHYSYGVNSTEKGDLSSESTVSRIRTEHFPLTLESARPSHTSQYLCASSETGTGGSGANVLTFGAGSRLTVL.

This chain joins TRBV29-1 and TRBJ1-2; D might be TRBD1 (6 bases). The V end was cut by 6 bases, the J end by 4 bases, with 18 bases between. The germline CDR1 and CDR2 sequences are SQVTM and ANQGSEA. CDR3 length equals 14 residues. The CDR3 loop is CSVSKGGGSYGYTF. CDR3 nucleotide sequence: TGCAGCGTCTCAAAGGGGGGGGGGAGCTATGGCTACACCTTC.

This clonotype was seen more than once but under ten times. DNA of the CDR3: TGCGCCAGCAGGCCTCTAGCGGGAATGGAGGAGCAGTACTTC. It yields the protein CASRPLAGMEEQYF. V usage is TRBV5-1 and J usage is TRBJ2-7; 9 bases are a match to TRBD2. V trimming: 5 bases; J trimming: 7 bases; junction bases outside the gene matches: 10. Germline values: CDR1 SGHRS, CDR2 YFSETQ. The CDR3 totals 14 residues.

This clonotype was recorded a few times. The J gene is TRBJ2-1, the V gene TRBV7-2; either TRBD1 or TRBD2 may supply D (5 bases each). This CDR3 is 12 amino acids long. V lost 5 bases to trimming and J lost 12 bases, with 14 bases between them. Germline V gene data show CDR1 as SGHTA and CDR2 as FQGNSA. The CDR3 nucleotides read TGTGCCAGCAGCCAGCCCCCGAGGGGGCAGTTCTTC. Protein: CASSQPPRGQFF.

V is TRBV6-1 and J is TRBJ1-1; TRBD1 is a possible D gene (6 bases). The germline CDR1 and CDR2 sequences are MNHNS and SASEGT. The V and J ends lost 7 bases and 5 bases respectively, with 14 bases between them. This CDR3 has 13 amino acids. CDR3 nucleotide sequence: TGTGCCAGCAAGAAGGGGGATCGGACTGAAGCTTTCTTT. It codes for CASKKGDRTEAFF.

Regarding this clonotype: Germline and junction disagree at one end, which may indicate a read error. This chain links TRBV3-1 with TRBJ2-5; possibly TRBD1 or TRBD2 for D (5 bases each). Germline V gene data show CDR1 as LGHDT and CDR2 as YNNKEL (reference sequence). The CDR3 sequence is 18 residues long. The CDR3 sequence: CTSCSIPGRRLPVTTQYF. The CDR3 nucleotides are TGTACCAGCTGCTCCATCCCGGGACGACGGCTACCAGTAACGACCCAGTACTTC.

This clonotype occurred a few times. J is TRBJ1-5 and V is TRBV20-1; 8 nucleotides match TRBD1. The junction had 5 bases not matched to a gene; V was cut back by 6 bases and J by 4 bases. The CDR3 has 13 residues. Germline-derived CDR1 and CDR2 are DFQATT and SNEGSKA (reference sequence). CDR3 sequence: CSAGRQGNQPQHF. DNA of the CDR3: TGCAGTGCGGGGAGACAGGGGAATCAGCCCCAGCATTTT.

V gene TRBV7-2 combines with J gene TRBJ2-1, with 7 bases matching TRBD2. Looked up from germline, CDR1 is SGHTA and CDR2 is FQGNSA. The V gene end was trimmed by 5 bases and the J gene end by 0 bases; junction bases not matched to a gene: 4. The CDR3 runs to 15 residues. CDR3 loop: CASSPAGSSYNEQFF. The CDR3 DNA sequence: TGTGCCAGCAGCCCAGCGGGAAGCTCCTACAATGAGCAGTTCTTC.

This clonotype was seen a handful of times. The V call is TRBV20-1, the J call TRBJ1-1; TRBD1 matches 7 bases. Losses at the gene ends were 3 bases for V and 0 bases for J; bases not matched to a gene: 7. The CDR3 has 15 amino acids. Germline V gene sequence: CDR1 DFQATT, CDR2 SNEGSKA (reference sequence). Here the CDR3 DNA reads TGCAGTGCTAGCCCCGCTGACAGGGTGAACACTGAAGCTTTCTTT. Translating gives CSASPADRVNTEAFF.

This chain joins TRBV20-1 and TRBJ2-7, with 7 positions matching TRBD2. The germline V gene encodes CDR1 DFQATT and CDR2 SNEGSKA (reference sequence). This CDR3 is built from 12 residues. CDR3 protein: CRVSWRENEQYF. DNA of the CDR3: TGCAGGGTCTCCTGGCGGGAGAACGAGCAGTACTTC.

This clonotype turned up a few times. The J gene is TRBJ2-7, the V gene TRBV7-2; 10 bases fit TRBD1. The CDR3 runs to 15 residues. Germline CDR1 is SGHTA and CDR2 is FQGNSA. The ends lost 1 base at V and 7 bases at J; junction bases unmatched: 7. The chain's CDR3 is CASSLGRTGGREQYF. CDR3 DNA: TGTGCCAGCAGCTTAGGTCGGACAGGGGGACGGGAGCAGTACTTC.

The chain is built from TRBV12-3 or TRBV12-4 and TRBJ2-7, with D possibly matching TRBD1 (6 bases). This CDR3 region has 10 residues. The CDR3 loop is CASSSTGPVV. The CDR3, as DNA: TGTGCCAGCAGTTCGACAGGACCTGTGGTC.

In its sample, this clonotype was seen a few times. The chain links TRBV6-2 or TRBV6-3 to TRBJ2-1; TRBD2 matches at 13 bases. Germline V CDR1 and CDR2: MNHEY, SVGEGT. The trim removed 0 bases at V and 9 bases at J, leaving 2 bases unmatched. The CDR3 runs to 15 residues. The CDR3, as DNA: TGTGCCAGCAGTTACTCACTAGCGGGAGGGGGTGAGCAGTTCTTC. Encoded protein: CASSYSLAGGGEQFF.

The chain combines TRBV7-8 with TRBJ1-1, with unresolved D. Trimming pared 3 bases from V and 2 bases from J, leaving 13 bases between. The CDR3 is 15 amino acids. Per the germline V gene, CDR1 is SGHVS and CDR2 is FQNEAQ. CDR3 nucleotide sequence: TGTGCCAGCAGCTTGGCGCCTATAGCCAACACTGAAGCTTTCTTT. Encoded protein: CASSLAPIANTEAFF. The variable domain in full, completed from reference TRBV7-8 and TRBJ1-1, reads GAGVSQSPRYKVAKRGQDVALRCDPISGHVSLFWYQQALGQGPEFLTYFQNEAQLDKSGLPSDRFFAERPEGSVSTLKIQRTQQEDSAVYLCASSLAPIANTEAFFGQGTRLTVV.

V usage is TRBV18 and J usage is TRBJ2-1; no firm D call. Germline-derived CDR1 and CDR2 are KGHSH and LQKENI. Trimming removed 5 bases from V and 3 bases from J, with 8 bases in between. The length of the CDR3 is 13 residues. CDR3 in amino acids: CASSNRDYNEQFF. CDR3 in DNA: TGTGCCAGCTCAAATAGGGACTACAATGAGCAGTTCTTC.

This clonotype occurred a few times. The V gene is TRBV20-1, the J gene TRBJ2-7, with 7 positions matching TRBD2. This CDR3 region has 15 residues. J was trimmed by 1 base and V by 0 bases; bases with no gene match: 6. The germline V gene has CDR1 DFQATT and CDR2 SNEGSKA (reference sequence). The CDR3 is CSARDMRGMSYEQYF. The CDR3 DNA follows: TGCAGTGCTAGAGATATGCGGGGGATGTCCTACGAGCAGTACTTC.

Only a few counts were recorded for this clonotype. This chain joins TRBV14 and TRBJ1-6; 7 bases line up with TRBD1. CDR3 size: 15 residues. Germline V gene lookup returns CDR1 SGHDN and CDR2 FVKESK. V shed 4 bases, J shed 4 bases, and the junction held 4 bases outside the gene matches. The CDR3 bases are TGTGCCAGCAGCCCCGGGACAGCTTATAATTCACCCCTCCACTTT. Its translation: CASSPGTAYNSPLHF.

This clonotype was recorded only once. The chain's CDR3 is CASSLAATYNEQFF. The CDR3 bases are TGTGCCAGCAGCTTGGCAGCCACCTACAATGAGCAGTTCTTC. The rearrangement links TRBV11-2 to TRBJ2-1; no clear D gene. This CDR3 has 14 residues. The V gene lost 3 bases and the J gene lost 2 bases, with 8 bases spanning the gap. Germline V gene data show CDR1 as SGHAT and CDR2 as FQNNGV.

The sample holds a few counts of this clonotype. The genes are TRBV10-3 and TRBJ1-3; TRBD1 is a possible D gene (6 bases). CDR1 is ENHRY, CDR2 SYGVKD, per germline. V was pared by 0 bases and J by 4 bases, with 10 bases between. This CDR3 comprises 15 residues. The CDR3 sequence: CAISESQGDGNTIYF. CDR3 in DNA: TGTGCCATCAGTGAGTCACAGGGAGACGGAAACACCATATATTTT.

J is TRBJ1-1 and V is TRBV5-1; D is unclear. The V end was cut by 6 bases, the J end by 0 bases, with 18 bases between. Germline loops: CDR1 SGHRS, CDR2 YFSETQ. This CDR3 spans 16 amino acids. This CDR3 is CASTMGTDPMNTEAFF. CDR3 bases: TGCGCCAGCACCATGGGCACAGACCCGATGAACACTGAAGCTTTCTTT.

This clonotype was seen at least ten times. The V gene is TRBV10-3, the J gene TRBJ2-1; D assignment may be TRBD1 or TRBD2 (5 bases each). Looked up from germline, CDR1 is ENHRY and CDR2 is SYGVKD. The germline V and J ends were trimmed by 7 bases and 10 bases, with 20 bases remaining between them. The CDR3 spans 14 residues. CDR3 in amino acids: CAIMPGPSLGEQFF. CDR3 DNA: TGTGCCATCATGCCGGGACCTTCTCTGGGAGAGCAGTTCTTC.

The chain uses TRBV10-3 and TRBJ2-5; the D is unclear. From germline, CDR1 is ENHRY and CDR2 SYGVKD. Trimming stripped 2 bases from V and 4 bases from J, with 5 bases between. The CDR3 length is 12 residues. The CDR3 sequence: CAISEPRETQYF. The CDR3, as DNA: TGTGCCATCAGTGAGCCGCGAGAGACCCAGTACTTC.

V gene TRBV19 combines with J gene TRBJ1-1, with TRBD1 matching 9 bases. The CDR3 contains 15 residues. J gave up 5 bases and V 6 bases, and 10 bases lay outside the gene matches. The germline gives CDR1 LNHDA, CDR2 SQIVND (reference sequence). CDR3 sequence reads: CASRGQGTPWTEAFF. The CDR3 DNA follows: TGTGCCAGTAGGGGACAGGGCACACCCTGGACTGAAGCTTTCTTT.

The table lists this clonotype with many counts. The rearrangement uses TRBV20-1 and TRBJ2-2; TRBD1 agrees at 9 bases. Germline loops: CDR1 DFQATT, CDR2 SNEGSKA (reference sequence). J gave up 5 bases and V 0 bases, and 7 bases lay outside the gene matches. The CDR3 spans 16 residues. CDR3 nucleotide sequence: TGCAGTGCTAGAGATTGGGGACAGGGCGAGACCGGGGAGCTGTTTTTT. This gives the protein CSARDWGQGETGELFF.

The chain recombines TRBV10-2 with TRBJ1-2, with unresolved D. With 1 base removed from V and 8 bases from J, the gap between germline ends came to 14 bases. The germline V gene encodes CDR1 WSHSY and CDR2 SAAADI. The CDR3 runs to 14 residues. CDR3 protein: CASSELARAEGYTF. For the CDR3, the DNA is TGCGCCAGCAGTGAGTTGGCCAGAGCGGAGGGCTACACCTTC.

The chain recombines TRBV7-9 with TRBJ2-5; 7 nucleotides line up with TRBD1. The germline gives CDR1 SEHNR, CDR2 FQNEAQ (reference sequence). V shed 4 bases, J shed 2 bases, and the junction held 7 bases outside the gene matches. The CDR3 consists of 15 residues. The CDR3 reads CASSWGTAAQETQYF. As DNA, the CDR3 is TGTGCCAGCAGCTGGGGGACAGCCGCTCAAGAGACCCAGTACTTC.

The chain joins TRBV18 to TRBJ2-1, with D possibly matching TRBD2 (5 bases). The CDR3 has 18 residues. Germline V gene sequence: CDR1 KGHSH, CDR2 LQKENI. The ends were cut back, 0 bases at V and 4 bases at J, with 19 bases in the middle. The CDR3 coding sequence is TGTGCCAGCTCACCACCTTCGGGGAAGGTCAGCCTATACAATGAGCAGTTCTTC. The encoded protein is CASSPPSGKVSLYNEQFF.